Below, one T cell receptor beta chain is given with its context. This sample stems from a study of T-cell reconstitution after alpha-beta-depleted transplantation in children. CDR1 is LGHNA and CDR2 is YNFKEQ in the germline V gene. Trimming shortened V by 4 bases and J by 4 bases, and 11 bases separated the two germline ends. The CDR3 totals 15 residues. Researchers prepared the TCRbeta library using unique molecular identifiers, the study reports. Each CDR3 protein gets one entry after TCRdb re-called the PCR reads with MiXCR. The sample has 350,000 to 450,000 distinct CDR3 sequences, 13% seen once.

The TCR comes from a human donor who donated a stem cell graft to a child with Fanconi anemia. The chain is built from TRBV4-2 and TRBJ1-6, with D maybe TRBD1 (6 bases). Sequenced here: PBMCs, sampled from the stem cell graft. DNA of the CDR3: TGTGCCAGCAGCCCCCCGGACAGATATAATTCACCCCTCCACTTT. Protein sequence: CASSPPDRYNSPLHF.